The source of this T cell receptor (beta chain) is a study of blood T cell repertoires in COVID-19. Study-wide background: PBMCs, B-cell-depleted T cells, or T cells provided the cDNA or gDNA that made up the material.

Method: immunoSEQ multiplex PCR; TCRdb's copy keeps in-frame clones and lacks some. The sample shows about 250,000 clones, approximately 82% of them seen only once. The source is a man older than 75 with acute or convalescent COVID-19. Sequenced material: peripheral blood.

The CDR3 region has the DNA TGTGCCAGTACCCAGGCCGGGACACCCTATGGCTACACCTTC. It is translated as CASTQAGTPYGYTF. This rearrangement joins TRBV19 to TRBJ1-2, with D possibly being TRBD1 (6 bases). Germline lookup yields CDR1 LNHDA and CDR2 SQIVND (reference sequence). The length of the CDR3 is 14 residues. V was cut by 7 bases and J by 4 bases, with 16 bases left in between.